A single sample gave rise to the 22 T cell receptor beta chains below, sequenced in a study of CD8+CD57+ T cells in acquired aplastic anemia. Investigators profiled TCR beta VDJ and CDR3 from genomic DNA template. One entry per CDR3 protein results from TCRdb running MiXCR on the reads. Among hundreds of thousands of distinct CDR3 sequences, roughly 68% were seen once, and the ten largest hold less than 4%. The sequenced sample was sorted CD4+, CD8+, or CD8+CD57+ T cells (not recorded which) from PBMCs. All receptors derive from a human donor in good health, serving as a control.

The chain has TRBV20-1 and TRBJ1-1; possibly TRBD1 for D (5 bases). Trimming shortened V by 2 bases and J by 8 bases, and 12 bases separated the two germline ends. The CDR3 loop spans 12 amino acids. The germline gives CDR1 DFQATT, CDR2 SNEGSKA (reference sequence). The DNA of the CDR3 is TGCAGTGCTAGACAGGGTAGCGGAGAAGCTTTCTTT. Translated, it gives CSARQGSGEAFF.

The V call is TRBV7-9, the J call TRBJ2-5, with no clear D. Germline V gene lookup returns CDR1 SEHNR and CDR2 FQNEAQ (reference sequence). The V gene lost 5 bases and the J gene lost 5 bases, with 18 bases spanning the gap. The CDR3 consists of 15 residues. The CDR3 nucleotides are TGTGCCAGCAGCGACCTGAGCCACGAGGAGGAGACCCAGTACTTC. It codes for CASSDLSHEEETQYF.

Of note for this clonotype: A much larger clone lies a single base off, so this may be a read error. J is TRBJ2-7 and V is TRBV7-2; no reliable D call. Germline V gene sequence: CDR1 SGHTA, CDR2 FQGNSA. V was pared by 5 bases and J by 9 bases, with 14 bases between. The CDR3 extends over 12 amino acids. CDR3 region: CASSLTTYRQYF. CDR3 DNA sequence: TGTGCCAGCAGCCTTACCACCTACAGGCAGTACTTC.

This chain links TRBV5-1 with TRBJ2-2, with D unresolved. The CDR3 covers 13 residues. Germline V gene data show CDR1 as SGHRS and CDR2 as YFSETQ. Trimming took 0 bases from V and 4 from J, leaving 4 bases between them. CDR3 sequence reads: CASSLDATGELFF. The CDR3 DNA follows: TGCGCCAGCAGCTTGGACGCCACCGGGGAGCTGTTTTTT.

This clonotype was observed at least ten times. The chain uses TRBV6-5 and TRBJ2-3; TRBD2 aligns across 10 bases. Germline values: CDR1 MNHEY, CDR2 SVGAGI. CDR3 length: 16 amino acids. Trimming cost V 0 bases and J 5 bases; bases outside gene matches: 5. The CDR3 loop is CASSYSSGGALDTQYF. The CDR3 nucleotides are TGTGCCAGCAGTTACTCGAGCGGGGGGGCGCTAGATACGCAGTATTTT.

The chain uses TRBV5-1 and TRBJ1-6; 9 nucleotides agree with TRBD1. Germline assignment: CDR1 SGHRS and CDR2 YFSETQ. Trimming took 4 bases from V and 10 from J; bases not matched to a gene: 6. This CDR3 is 14 amino acids long. The CDR3 region is CASSRGQGNSPLHF. In DNA, the CDR3 is TGCGCCAGCAGCAGGGGACAGGGAAACTCACCCCTCCACTTT.

There are many counts of this clonotype. This chain links TRBV5-6 with TRBJ2-3; D is possibly TRBD1 (6 bases). Trimming left V 6 bases short and J 0 bases short, with 11 bases between. The CDR3 loop spans 14 amino acids. CDR1 SGHDT and CDR2 YYEEEE come from the germline V gene. The CDR3 nucleotides read TGTGCCAGCATACCAACAGGGAGCACAGATACGCAGTATTTT. This encodes CASIPTGSTDTQYF.

The chain uses TRBV25-1 and TRBJ2-1, with 10 bases that match TRBD1. This CDR3 is built from 14 residues. The germline V gene encodes CDR1 MGHDK and CDR2 SYGVNS. The V segment lost 4 bases and the J segment 7 bases; nucleotides outside the gene matches: 4. The CDR3 is CASSADRGRNEQFF. Here the CDR3 DNA reads TGTGCCAGCAGTGCCGACAGGGGGCGAAATGAGCAGTTCTTC.

This clonotype was seen more than once but under ten times. The V call is TRBV6-2 or TRBV6-3, the J call TRBJ2-5; 9 nucleotides match TRBD2. V shed 3 bases and J 4 bases; nucleotides not matched to a gene: 3. This CDR3 comprises 14 residues. The V gene's germline CDR1 is MNHEY and CDR2 SVGEGT. The CDR3 DNA is TGTGCCAGCAGTTATCAGCGGGGGGTAGAGACCCAGTACTTC. Translated: CASSYQRGVETQYF.

The chain has TRBV7-2 and TRBJ2-7; 8 nucleotides align to TRBD1. CDR3 length: 10 amino acids. V gave up 5 bases and J gave up 12 bases; unmatched junction bases: 3. Looked up from germline, CDR1 is SGHTA and CDR2 is FQGNSA. CDR3 DNA sequence: TGTGCCAGCAGCCAGGGGGCCCCGTACTTC. Amino acids: CASSQGAPYF. Drawing the rest from reference TRBV7-2 and TRBJ2-7, the complete variable domain is GAGVSQSPSNKVTEKGKDVELRCDPISGHTALYWYRQSLGQGLEFLIYFQGNSAPDKSGLPSDRFSAERTGGSVSTLTIQRTQQEDSAVYLCASSQGAPYFGPGTRLTVT.

This clonotype was recorded a few times. The V call is TRBV5-5, the J call TRBJ2-7; D is uncertain. Trimming removed 4 bases from V and 0 bases from J, with 8 bases in between. Germline V gene sequence: CDR1 SGHKS, CDR2 YYEKEE (reference sequence). This CDR3 has 13 amino acids. The CDR3 loop is CASSHADSYEQYF. Here the CDR3 DNA reads TGTGCCAGCAGCCATGCCGACTCCTACGAGCAGTACTTC.

V is TRBV7-2 and J is TRBJ1-2; D might be TRBD1 (5 bases). The CDR3 sequence is 14 residues long. Germline CDR1 is SGHTA and CDR2 is FQGNSA. The V and J ends lost 4 bases and 12 bases respectively, with 21 bases between them. The CDR3 reads CASSSWRGDQAHTF. CDR3 nucleotides: TGTGCCAGCAGCTCATGGCGAGGGGATCAGGCCCACACCTTC.

With regard to this clonotype: The CDR3 carries no conserved terminal phenylalanine or tryptophan, so it likely arises from a read error. No DNA is shown, since the ends of the CDR3 on it are uncertain; the CDR3 is the one TCRdb lists. V usage is TRBV2 and J usage is TRBJ1-6; the table's TRBD1 call for D was not verified on the DNA. Germline V gene lookup returns CDR1 SNHLY and CDR2 FYNNEI. The CDR3 length is 15 residues, termini included. CDR3 sequence: CASSAWDEAGSPHRI.

The chain has TRBV5-4 and TRBJ1-1, with D unclear. The ends were cut back, 4 bases at V and 2 bases at J, with 12 bases in the middle. The germline V gene encodes CDR1 SGHNT and CDR2 YYREEE (reference sequence). This CDR3 has 14 amino acids. CDR3 nucleotides: TGTGCCAGCAGCGTCGTCGGGATTAACACTGAAGCTTTCTTT. This encodes CASSVVGINTEAFF. The full variable domain, with the rest looked up from reference TRBV5-4 and TRBJ1-1, is ETGVTQSPTHLIKTRGQQVTLRCSSQSGHNTVSWYQQALGQGPQFIFQYYREEENGRGNFPPRFSGLQFPNYSSELNVNALELDDSALYLCASSVVGINTEAFFGQGTRLTVV.

The chain employs TRBV7-9 and TRBJ2-2; D may be TRBD1 (6 bases). The CDR3 loop spans 15 amino acids. Germline assignment: CDR1 SEHNR and CDR2 FQNEAQ (reference sequence). Trimming removed 3 bases at V and 3 bases at J, with 11 bases between. The CDR3 region has the DNA TGTGCCAGCAGCTTGGGAGAGGGGGACACCGGGGAGCTGTTTTTT. Protein: CASSLGEGDTGELFF.

V and J are TRBV5-4 and TRBJ1-1; D gene unclear. CDR1 SGHNT and CDR2 YYREEE come from the germline V gene (reference sequence). Trimming removed 0 bases from V and 7 bases from J, with 10 bases in between. The CDR3 sequence is 13 residues long. The CDR3 here is CASSLVRAFEAFF. For the CDR3, the DNA is TGTGCCAGCAGCTTGGTACGGGCGTTTGAAGCTTTCTTT.

As to this clonotype: This CDR3 fails to terminate in the conserved phenylalanine or tryptophan, so it likely reflects a read error. It is unclear where the CDR3 begins or ends on the DNA, so no DNA is shown, and the CDR3 is as TCRdb lists it. The chain recombines TRBV7-8 with TRBJ2-1. Germline V gene data show CDR1 as SGHVS and CDR2 as FQNEAQ. The CDR3 has 13 amino acids, counting both end residues. The CDR3 sequence is CASSFRLGDYRFS.

This clonotype occurred many times. V and J are TRBV11-3 and TRBJ2-1; D call uncertain. The V and J ends lost 5 bases and 5 bases respectively, with 10 bases between them. Germline values: CDR1 SGHNT, CDR2 YENEEA. There are 13 residues in the CDR3. The CDR3 region has the DNA TGTGCCAGCAGCCAAAACACCAACAATGAGCAGTTCTTC. This translates into CASSQNTNNEQFF.

As concerns this clonotype: An end of the junction differs from the germline gene, which may be a read error. The V gene is TRBV7-8, the J gene TRBJ2-1; the D is unclear. The germline V gene has CDR1 SGHVS and CDR2 FQNEAQ. CDR3 length: 16 amino acids. CDR3 residues: CASSVPVVGQYNGQFF. Here the CDR3 DNA reads TGCGCCAGCAGTGTGCCGGTCGTGGGCCAGTACAATGGGCAGTTCTTC. Based on the CDR3 plus reference TRBV7-8 and TRBJ2-1, the full variable domain is GAGVSQSPRYKVAKRGQDVALRCDPISGHVSLFWYQQALGQGPEFLTYFQNEAQLDKSGLPSDRFFAERPEGSVSTLKIQRTQQEDSAVYLCASSVPVVGQYNGQFFGPGTRLTVL.

This clonotype was detected ten times or more. The chain links TRBV12-3 or TRBV12-4 to TRBJ1-1, with TRBD1 as a possible D gene (5 bases). The length of the CDR3 is 15 residues. Trimming removed 3 bases at V and 3 bases at J, with 14 bases between. The CDR3 nucleotides read TGTGCCAGCAGTTTTGGGTCGGGACGGCACACTGAAGCTTTCTTT. It yields the protein CASSFGSGRHTEAFF.

This clonotype has at least ten counts. This is likely a read error, given that the CDR3 carries no conserved phenylalanine or tryptophan at its end. It is unclear where the CDR3 begins or ends on the DNA, so no DNA is shown, and the CDR3 is as TCRdb lists it. The chain combines TRBV7-2 with TRBJ1-3. The germline gives CDR1 SGHTA, CDR2 FQGNSA. The CDR3 length equals 11 residues, ends included. The CDR3 protein is CASSLAGLAAV.

The rearrangement links TRBV7-2 to TRBJ2-1, with D possibly called TRBD1 or TRBD2 (6 bases each). V was cut by 5 bases and J by 10 bases, with 21 bases left in between. The CDR3 runs to 15 residues. Germline CDR1 is SGHTA and CDR2 is FQGNSA. The CDR3 spells CASSQGGTSWREQFF. In DNA form, the CDR3 reads TGTGCCAGCAGCCAAGGCGGGACATCCTGGAGGGAGCAGTTCTTC.